The source of this T cell receptor beta chain is a study of T cells in Graves' hyperthyroidism and ophthalmopathy. This clonotype has a count of ten or more. Regions amplified from RNA transcripts were the TCR beta CDR3 regions. The TCR CDR3 was amplified in a first-round RT-PCR using the HTBI primer set. TCRdb fed the multiplex PCR reads into MiXCR, producing one record per CDR3 protein. This sample has 400,000 to 500,000 distinct CDR3 sequences, with roughly 15% found just once. CDR3 size: 15 residues. V trimming: 3 bases; J trimming: 4 bases; junction bases outside the gene matches: 7. From germline, CDR1 is LGHDT and CDR2 YNNKEL (reference sequence).

Sequences were obtained from blood. The TCR originated in a woman in her late teens or twenties with Graves' hyperthyroidism. This chain connects TRBV3-1 to TRBJ2-5; 8 bases agree with TRBD2. The CDR3 nucleotides read TGTGCCAGCAGCCACGAACTAGCGGACGTAGAGACCCAGTACTTC. It specifies CASSHELADVETQYF.